A selection of T cell receptor beta chains follows, all from one sample in a study of T cells of healthy individuals. MiXCR, applied by TCRdb to the 5' RACE reads, yields one record per CDR3 protein. The sample records tens of thousands of distinct CDR3 sequences, around 15% being singletons. The receptors stem from a human donor in good health. Both conserved end residues are trimmed from each CDR3. A D gene is named only where the DNA matches it firmly.

j_call: TRBJ1-6; v_call: TRBV4-2; cdr3_length: 12; d_call: -; cdr3_aa: ASSQELDNSPLH
j_call: TRBJ2-5; v_call: TRBV12-5; cdr3_length: 13; d_call: -; cdr3_aa: ASGPHGSTEETQY
j_call: TRBJ2-3; v_call: TRBV12-3/TRBV12-4; cdr3_length: 10; d_call: -; cdr3_aa: ASSWTTDTQY
j_call: TRBJ2-3; v_call: TRBV12-3/TRBV12-4; cdr3_length: 13; d_call: -; cdr3_aa: ASSSDGASTDTQY
j_call: TRBJ2-1; v_call: TRBV5-1; cdr3_length: 14; d_call: TRBD1; cdr3_aa: ASSLGDRGWYNEQF
j_call: TRBJ2-2; v_call: TRBV12-3/TRBV12-4; cdr3_length: 13; d_call: TRBD2; cdr3_aa: ASSLALAGPGELF
j_call: TRBJ2-3; v_call: TRBV5-6; cdr3_length: 11; d_call: -; cdr3_aa: ASSLGYTDTQY
j_call: TRBJ2-2; v_call: TRBV25-1; cdr3_length: 14; d_call: -; cdr3_aa: ASISPGTTNTGELF
j_call: TRBJ2-7; v_call: TRBV5-1; cdr3_length: 10; d_call: -; cdr3_aa: ASYNGRGEQY
j_call: TRBJ2-7; v_call: TRBV28; cdr3_length: 12; d_call: -; cdr3_aa: ASSGVTGFTEQY